This T cell receptor beta chain was identified in a study of beta chain features in type 1 diabetes. Study details: Cell yields, age and gender were similar between patients and healthy donors.

This clone was detected only once. Its antigen is not known. Expressed TCRB transcripts got sequenced, as all isolated RNA was reverse transcribed. The table came from immunoSEQ multiplex PCR; TCRdb's copy has only in-frame clones and leaves some out. The sample includes almost 350,000 clones, 15% to 20% seen only once; the top ten take 0.044%. General observations from the study: Patients with type 1 diabetes carried fewer insertions and had more deletions at their VDJ junctions. Moderately but significantly shorter TCRB CDR3s were found in Type 1 diabetes patients in all four CD4+ subsets.

Each of the CD4+ naive, central memory, regulatory and stem cell-like memory populations was sorted via CD45RO/CCR7/CD25/CD127/CD95/CD27. Germline assignment: CDR1 LNHDA and CDR2 SQIVND (reference sequence). There are 14 residues in the CDR3. Unmatched junction bases numbered 5, after V lost 4 bases and J lost 2 bases. The TCR originated in a woman between 18 and 29 years old in good health. This chain uses TRBV19 with TRBJ2-7; 7 positions agree with TRBD1. Sequencing input: naive CD4+ T cells from blood. The CDR3 is CASSSPGQPYEQYF. DNA of the CDR3: TGTGCCAGTAGTAGCCCGGGACAGCCCTACGAGCAGTACTTC.